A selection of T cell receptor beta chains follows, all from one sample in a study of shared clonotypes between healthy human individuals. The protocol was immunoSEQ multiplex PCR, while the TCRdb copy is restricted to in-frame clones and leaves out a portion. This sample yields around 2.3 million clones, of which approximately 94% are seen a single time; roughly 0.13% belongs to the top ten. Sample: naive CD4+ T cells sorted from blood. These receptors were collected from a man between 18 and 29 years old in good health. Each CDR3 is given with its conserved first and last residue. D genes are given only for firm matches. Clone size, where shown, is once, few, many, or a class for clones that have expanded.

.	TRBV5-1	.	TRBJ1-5	CASSLQPAGPHTNQPQHF	TGCGCCAGCAGCTTACAACCTGCAGGCCCTCATACTAATCAGCCCCAGCATTTT
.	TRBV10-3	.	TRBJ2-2	CAISDRVLGHLTGELFF	TGTGCCATCAGCGACCGGGTTCTGGGACACCTCACCGGGGAGCTGTTTTTT
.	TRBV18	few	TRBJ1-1	CASSPGGEAFF	TGTGCCAGCTCACCCGGCGGTGAAGCTTTCTTT
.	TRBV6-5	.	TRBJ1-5	CASSPQGGAYQPQHF	TGTGCCAGCAGTCCTCAGGGCGGAGCATATCAGCCCCAGCATTTT
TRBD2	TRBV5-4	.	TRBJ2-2	CASSFGREGTGELFF	TGTGCCAGCAGCTTCGGGCGGGAGGGAACCGGGGAGCTGTTTTTT
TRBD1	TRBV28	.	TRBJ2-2	CASSPGDRGASGELFF	TGTGCCAGCAGTCCCGGGGACAGGGGGGCCTCCGGGGAGCTGTTTTTT
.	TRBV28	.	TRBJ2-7	CASSGSSKPHYEQYF	TGTGCCAGCTCCGGGTCCTCGAAACCCCACTACGAGCAGTACTTC
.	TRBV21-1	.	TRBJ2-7	CASSKSRGRCRCPSYEQYF	TGTGCCAGCAGCAAATCGAGGGGGCGATGTAGGTGCCCCTCCTACGAGCAGTACTTC
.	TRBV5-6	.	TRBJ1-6	CASSSRQATSSYNSPLHF	TGTGCCAGCAGCTCCAGACAGGCTACTAGCTCCTATAATTCACCCCTCCACTTT
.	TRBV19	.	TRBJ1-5	CASSIGAGNQPQHF	TGTGCCAGTAGTATTGGGGCGGGCAATCAGCCCCAGCATTTT
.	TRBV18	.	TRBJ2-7	CASSPPGLGEQYF	TGTGCCAGCTCACCACCGGGACTGGGGGAGCAGTACTTC
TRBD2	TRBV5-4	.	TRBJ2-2	CASSPIAGGSTGELFF	TGTGCCAGCAGCCCAATAGCGGGAGGTTCCACCGGGGAGCTGTTTTTT
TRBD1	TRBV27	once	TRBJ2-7	CASSTNRGQSYEQYF	TGTGCCAGCAGTACAAATCGGGGACAGTCCTACGAGCAGTACTTC
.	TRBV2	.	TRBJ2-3	CASKVGFSLADTQYF	TGTGCCAGCAAAGTCGGATTCAGTTTGGCAGATACGCAGTATTTT
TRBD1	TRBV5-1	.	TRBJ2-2	CASSERQGASGELFF	TGCGCCAGCAGCGAAAGACAGGGGGCCTCCGGGGAGCTGTTTTTT
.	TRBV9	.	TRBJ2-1	CATGPTRGEQFF	TGTGCCACCGGCCCCACTAGAGGTGAGCAGTTCTTC
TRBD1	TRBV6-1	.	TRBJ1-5	CASSDPGQGHQPQHF	TGTGCCAGCAGTGATCCGGGACAGGGACATCAGCCCCAGCATTTT
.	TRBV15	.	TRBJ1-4	CATSRDLAANEKLFF	TGTGCCACCAGCAGAGATCTGGCAGCTAATGAAAAACTGTTTTTT
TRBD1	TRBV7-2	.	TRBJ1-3	CASSPDRGRGTIYF	TGTGCCAGCAGCCCTGACAGGGGCAGGGGCACCATATATTTT
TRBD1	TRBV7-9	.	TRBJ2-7	CASSPLGQGIYEQYF	TGTGCCAGCAGCCCCCTGGGACAGGGGATATACGAGCAGTACTTC
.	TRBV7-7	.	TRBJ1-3	CASSLSKGPGNTIYF	TGTGCTAGCAGCTTATCTAAAGGGCCTGGAAACACCATATATTTT
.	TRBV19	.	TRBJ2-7	CASSVQGGVEQYF	TGTGCCAGTAGTGTCCAGGGGGGCGTCGAGCAGTACTTC
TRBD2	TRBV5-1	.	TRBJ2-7	CASSSGGPAYEQYF	TGCGCCAGCAGCTCGGGGGGGCCCGCCTACGAGCAGTACTTC
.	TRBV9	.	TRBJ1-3	CASSTGLNSGNTIYF	TGTGCCAGCAGCACCGGACTGAACTCTGGAAACACCATATATTTT
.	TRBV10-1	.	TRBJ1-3	CASSERGRLGNTIYF	TGCGCCAGCAGTGAGAGGGGAAGGTTAGGAAACACCATATATTTT
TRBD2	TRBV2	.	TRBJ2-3	CASRAGLAATDTQYF	TGTGCCAGCAGGGCAGGACTAGCGGCCACAGATACGCAGTATTTT
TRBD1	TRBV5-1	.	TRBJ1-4	CASSVGDSDFATNEKLFF	TGCGCCAGCAGCGTCGGGGACAGCGATTTTGCAACTAATGAAAAACTGTTTTTT
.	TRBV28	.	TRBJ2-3	CASARDLDTQYF	TGTGCCAGCGCAAGGGACTTAGATACGCAGTATTTT
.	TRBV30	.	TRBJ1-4	CAWSRQSGEKLFF	TGTGCCTGGAGTAGGCAGTCGGGGGAAAAACTGTTTTTT
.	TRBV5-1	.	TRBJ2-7	CASSLDGFSYEQYF	TGCGCCAGCAGCTTGGACGGTTTCTCCTACGAGCAGTACTTC
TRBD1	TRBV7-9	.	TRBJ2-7	CASSFWTGRYEQYF	TGTGCCAGCAGCTTCTGGACAGGGAGGTACGAGCAGTACTTC
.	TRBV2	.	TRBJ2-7	CASKGTYEQYF	TGTGCCAGCAAGGGAACCTACGAGCAGTACTTC
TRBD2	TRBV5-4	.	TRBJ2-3	CASSADGRSTDTQYF	TGTGCCAGCAGCGCGGACGGGAGGAGCACAGATACGCAGTATTTT
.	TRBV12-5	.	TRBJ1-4	CASGLVHQGRNEKLFF	TGTGCTAGTGGTTTGGTACATCAGGGGAGAAATGAAAAACTGTTTTTT
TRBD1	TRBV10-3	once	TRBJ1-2	CAMTGGEDYGYTF	TGTGCCATGACAGGGGGCGAGGACTATGGCTACACCTTC
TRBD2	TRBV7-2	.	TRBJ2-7	CASSPAPGLATLEQYF	TGTGCCAGCAGCCCCGCCCCTGGACTAGCCACTCTCGAGCAGTACTTC
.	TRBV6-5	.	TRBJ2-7	CASRQLPKTYEQYF	TGTGCCAGCAGACAGCTCCCCAAAACCTACGAGCAGTACTTC
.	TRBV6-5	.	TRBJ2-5	CASKWIAVQETQYF	TGTGCCAGCAAATGGATAGCGGTCCAAGAGACCCAGTACTTC
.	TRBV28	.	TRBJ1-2	CASSLVAVNYGYTF	TGTGCCAGCAGTTTAGTGGCAGTCAACTATGGCTACACCTTC
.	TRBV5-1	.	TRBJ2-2	CASHPGGQGILTGELFF	TGCGCCAGCCACCCTGGGGGGCAAGGGATACTCACCGGGGAGCTGTTTTTT
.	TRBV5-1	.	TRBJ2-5	CASSLEDPRKTQYF	TGCGCCAGCAGCTTGGAGGACCCCCGAAAGACCCAGTACTTC
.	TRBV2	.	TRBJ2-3	CASSDLGQPTDTQYF	TGTGCCAGCAGTGATCTGGGTCAGCCCACAGATACGCAGTATTTT
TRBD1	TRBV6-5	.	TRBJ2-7	CASRDRNLYEQYF	TGTGCCAGCAGGGACAGGAACCTCTACGAGCAGTACTTC